The sample holds one count of the clone carrying this TCR beta chain. The sample belongs to a study of Graves' ophthalmopathy and Graves' hyperthyroidism. CDR3 regions of TCR beta were amplified from RNA transcripts. First-round RT-PCR relied on HTBI primers, and a second-round multiplex PCR came next. TCRdb analysed the multiplex PCR reads with MiXCR anew, one entry per CDR3 protein. The profile shows over a million distinct CDR3 sequences, about 40% of them singletons. The sequence was obtained from an adult man with Graves' hyperthyroidism. The sample comprised peripheral blood or thyroid tissue (not recorded which).

The CDR3 DNA reads as TGTGCCAGCAGTGAAGCGGGGGACGGAAAACTGTTTTTT. The encoded protein is CASSEAGDGKLFF. V gene TRBV6-5 combines with J gene TRBJ1-4; D might be TRBD1 (5 bases). Germline lookup yields CDR1 MNHEY and CDR2 SVGAGI. The CDR3 extends over 13 amino acids. With 5 bases removed from V and 10 bases from J, the gap between germline ends came to 14 bases.